The rows below give T cell receptor beta chains drawn from one sample of a study of blood T cell repertoires in COVID-19. Assay used: immunoSEQ multiplex PCR; TCRdb lists only in-frame clones, some missing. The table records over 85,000 clones, around nine tenths of them present only once. The sample consisted of peripheral blood. Every receptor here comes from a woman in her 70s with acute or convalescent COVID-19. CDR3s include the opening cysteine and the closing phenylalanine or tryptophan. Each record gives: clone size, V gene, D gene, J gene, CDR3 protein, CDR3 DNA. A D gene is named only where the DNA matches it firmly. The size field is filled for only some rows; it gives once, few, many or a size class.

>.|TRBV4-1|TRBD1|TRBJ1-4
CASSPGTGWEKLFF
TGCGCCAGCAGCCCCGGGACAGGTTGGGAAAAACTGTTTTTT
>.|TRBV10-3|TRBD1|TRBJ1-1
CAISVTGPNTEAFF
TGTGCCATCAGTGTGACAGGGCCGAACACTGAAGCTTTCTTT
>.|TRBV7-3|.|TRBJ2-1
CASSSAGGSYNEQFF
TGTGCCAGCAGCTCGGCAGGGGGGTCCTACAATGAGCAGTTCTTC
>.|TRBV6-5|.|TRBJ1-5
CASSSQDSNQPQHF
TGTGCCAGCAGCTCACAGGATAGCAATCAGCCCCAGCATTTT
>.|TRBV19|.|TRBJ2-7
CASSTGLNYEQYF
TGTGCCAGTAGTACTGGACTGAACTACGAGCAGTACTTC
>few|TRBV18|.|TRBJ1-2
CASSPDLPPDYGYTF
TGTGCCAGCTCACCCGATTTACCGCCGGACTATGGCTACACCTTC
>.|TRBV29-1|TRBD1|TRBJ1-2
CSVDRRGQGFGGYTF
TGCAGCGTTGATCGTCGGGGACAGGGGTTCGGTGGCTACACCTTC
>few|TRBV19|.|TRBJ2-3
CASSPGTLSDTQYF
TGTGCCAGTAGTCCGGGGACTTTGTCAGATACGCAGTATTTT
>.|TRBV4-2|.|TRBJ2-2
CASSQDILTGELFF
TGTGCCAGCAGCCAAGACATACTAACCGGGGAGCTGTTTTTT
>.|TRBV10-2|.|TRBJ1-2
CASSEAGESYGYTF
TGCGCCAGCAGTGAGGCAGGGGAGAGCTATGGCTACACCTTC
>.|TRBV6-1|.|TRBJ2-1
CASSETPRVNNEQFF
TGTGCCAGCAGTGAAACACCGAGGGTTAACAATGAGCAGTTCTTC
>.|TRBV5-1|TRBD1|TRBJ2-2
CASSPRQGATGELFF
TGCGCCAGCAGCCCAAGACAGGGGGCCACCGGGGAGCTGTTTTTT
>few|TRBV11-2|TRBD1|TRBJ1-2
CASRRQGFDYGYTF
TGTGCCAGCAGGCGACAGGGGTTCGACTATGGCTACACCTTC
>.|TRBV7-3|.|TRBJ1-2
CASSLTGTPVDYGYTF
TGTGCCAGCAGCTTAACCGGGACACCGGTGGACTATGGCTACACCTTC
>.|TRBV27|TRBD2|TRBJ2-3
CASSIYGGPGLAGPSTDTQYF
TGTGCCAGCAGTATTTATGGGGGGCCGGGACTAGCGGGACCTAGCACAGATACGCAGTATTTT
>.|TRBV28|.|TRBJ2-2
CASSLTGGELFF
TGTGCCAGCAGTTTAACTGGCGGGGAGCTGTTTTTT
>.|TRBV4-1|.|TRBJ2-3
CASSQDFSADTQYF
TGCGCCAGCAGCCAAGATTTCAGCGCAGATACGCAGTATTTT
>.|TRBV28|.|TRBJ2-1
CASSLAANEQFF
TGTGCCAGCAGTTTAGCAGCGAATGAGCAGTTCTTC
>once|TRBV7-9|.|TRBJ2-7
CASSAGIAYEQYF
TGTGCCAGCAGCGCAGGGATCGCCTACGAGCAGTACTTC
>.|TRBV19|.|TRBJ2-3
CASSIDSGLSDTQYF
TGTGCCAGTAGTATAGACTCGGGACTCTCAGATACGCAGTATTTT
>once|TRBV19|.|TRBJ2-6
CASSIAQGGGANVLTF
TGTGCCAGTAGTATTGCCCAGGGTGGAGGGGCCAACGTCCTGACTTTC
>few|TRBV27|TRBD1|TRBJ1-5
CASSRLLGQGINQPQHF
TGTGCCAGCAGTCGCCTGCTTGGACAGGGGATCAATCAGCCCCAGCATTTT
>.|TRBV19|TRBD2|TRBJ2-2
CASTPAAGGRGGELFF
TGTGCCAGTACCCCCGCGGCGGGGGGTCGGGGCGGGGAGCTGTTTTTT
>.|TRBV27|TRBD1|TRBJ2-7
CASSFEGTGIYEQYF
TGTGCCAGCAGTTTCGAAGGGACAGGGATCTACGAGCAGTACTTC
>once|TRBV28|TRBD1|TRBJ1-1
CASNRGPEAFF
TGTGCCAGTAACAGGGGCCCTGAAGCTTTCTTT
>many|TRBV10-1|.|TRBJ2-1
CASSITGQSGEQFF
TGCGCCAGCAGTATTACTGGACAGTCGGGTGAGCAGTTCTTC
>.|TRBV7-9|.|TRBJ2-6
CAVGHSSSGANVLTF
TGTGCAGTGGGACACTCGAGCTCTGGGGCCAACGTCCTGACTTTC
>.|TRBV24-1|.|TRBJ1-3
CATASGNTIYF
TGTGCCACCGCGTCTGGAAACACCATATATTTT
>.|TRBV6-5|.|TRBJ1-3
CASTEQDSGNTIYF
TGTGCCAGCACCGAACAGGACTCTGGAAACACCATATATTTT
>few|TRBV18|.|TRBJ1-1
CASSPAGNTEAFF
TGTGCCAGCTCACCGGCGGGGAACACTGAAGCTTTCTTT
>.|TRBV7-2|.|TRBJ1-5
CASSQTGTARQPQHF
TGTGCCAGCAGCCAGACAGGCACTGCGAGACAGCCCCAGCATTTT
>once|TRBV6-5|.|TRBJ1-2
CASRGDKNYGYTF
TGTGCCAGCAGGGGGGACAAAAACTATGGCTACACCTTC
>.|TRBV7-9|TRBD1|TRBJ2-3
CASSFGQGVEDTQYF
TGTGCCAGCAGCTTCGGACAGGGGGTGGAAGATACGCAGTATTTT
>.|TRBV10-3|.|TRBJ2-7
CAISPGSTTLYEQYF
TGTGCCATCAGCCCGGGATCGACTACCTTGTACGAGCAGTACTTC
>.|TRBV11-2|.|TRBJ2-3
CASSLAGITDTQYF
TGTGCCAGCAGCTTGGCGGGAATCACAGATACGCAGTATTTT
>.|TRBV15|TRBD2|TRBJ2-7
CATSRGPRGSGNFEQYF
TGTGCCACCAGCAGAGGGCCTAGGGGTAGCGGGAATTTCGAGCAGTACTTC
>.|TRBV18|TRBD1|TRBJ1-1
CASSTTGRNTEAFF
TGTGCCAGCTCAACGACAGGGAGGAACACTGAAGCTTTCTTT
>.|TRBV4-1|TRBD1|TRBJ2-6
CASSLDRGNSGANVLTF
TGCGCCAGCAGCCTGGACAGGGGAAACTCTGGGGCCAACGTCCTGACTTTC
>.|TRBV3-1/TRBV3-2|.|TRBJ2-5
CASSPSAGSTQYF
TGTGCCAGCAGCCCATCGGCGGGGTCGACCCAGTACTTC
>.|TRBV21-1|.|TRBJ1-4
CASSSVDILDEKLFF
TGTGCCAGCAGCAGCGTAGACATATTGGATGAAAAACTGTTTTTT
>.|TRBV2|TRBD2|TRBJ2-1
CASSIGLAGVEQFF
TGTGCCAGCAGTATCGGACTAGCGGGCGTTGAGCAGTTCTTC
>once|TRBV7-9|.|TRBJ2-5
CASLNGQKEETQYF
TGTGCCAGCCTGAACGGACAGAAGGAAGAGACCCAGTACTTC
>.|TRBV6-5|.|TRBJ2-7
CASQAGVGYEQYF
TGTGCGAGTCAGGCCGGGGTGGGCTACGAGCAGTACTTC
>.|TRBV7-2|.|TRBJ2-1
CASSAVSLRLGSDEQFF
TGTGCCAGCAGCGCCGTGTCCCTCCGACTAGGGTCCGATGAGCAGTTCTTC
>.|TRBV28|.|TRBJ1-4
CASRYDSYYEKLFF
TGTGCCAGCAGATATGACAGCTACTATGAAAAACTGTTTTTT
>once|TRBV24-1|TRBD2|TRBJ2-1
CATSDSSRGGRYNEQFF
TGTGCCACCAGTGATTCGAGTCGGGGGGGAAGATACAATGAGCAGTTCTTC